This T cell receptor beta chain was recovered during a study of T cells after yellow fever vaccination. The wider study: Where fractions had low cell numbers, libraries were prepared from them with the SMART-Seq v4 Ultra Low Input RNA kit. The study, taken as a whole, reports: Among all clonotypes, a small share was observed in both CD4 and CD8 compartments. Peak timing came faster in the weaker secondary response, day 5 versus 15.

This clonotype has just one count. Its target is unknown. As TCR cDNA was made by 5'RACE template switching, a universal primer site and UMIs were added. Using its own MiXCR run on the 5' RACE reads, TCRdb lists one record per CDR3 protein. The table has 400,000 to 650,000 distinct CDR3 sequences, 20% to 25% seen once. The source material was PBMCs, sampled 20 to 25 days after the first yellow fever vaccination. The sequence was obtained from a man younger than 30 who received the YFV17D yellow fever vaccine.

The CDR3, as DNA: TGTGCCAGCAGTTTAGGGTCTCGGACCGGGGAGCTGTTTTTT. This translates into CASSLGSRTGELFF. The chain has TRBV28 and TRBJ2-2; no definite D call. CDR3 length equals 14 residues. In germline, CDR1 is MDHEN, CDR2 SYDVKM. Trimming cost V 2 bases and J 5 bases, with 9 bases left between them. Supplemented by reference TRBV28 and TRBJ2-2, the full variable domain reads DVKVTQSSRYLVKRTGEKVFLECVQDMDHENMFWYRQDPGLGLRLIYFSYDVKMKEKGDIPEGYSVSREKKERFSLILESASTNQTSMYLCASSLGSRTGELFFGEGSRLTVL.